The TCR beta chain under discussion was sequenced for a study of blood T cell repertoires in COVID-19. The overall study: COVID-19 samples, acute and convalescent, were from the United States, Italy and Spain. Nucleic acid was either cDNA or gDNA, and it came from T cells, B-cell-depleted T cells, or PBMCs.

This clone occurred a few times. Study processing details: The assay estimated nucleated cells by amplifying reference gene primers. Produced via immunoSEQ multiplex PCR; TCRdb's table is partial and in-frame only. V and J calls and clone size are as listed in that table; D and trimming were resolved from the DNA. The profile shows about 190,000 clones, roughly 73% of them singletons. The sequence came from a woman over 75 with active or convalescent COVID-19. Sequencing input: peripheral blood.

The CDR3 loop reads CASSLWRGVQETQYF. In nucleotides, the CDR3 is TGTGCCAGCAGTTTATGGCGGGGGGTCCAAGAGACCCAGTACTTC. This rearrangement joins TRBV28 to TRBJ2-5; the match to TRBD2 covers 8 bases. With V trimmed by 0 bases and J by 1 base, 1 base remained unmatched. Germline V CDR1 and CDR2: MDHEN, SYDVKM. CDR3 length equals 15 residues.